This T cell receptor beta chain was sequenced in a study of T cells after yellow fever vaccination. Study background: Preparation used SMART-Seq v4 Ultra Low Input for the low-cell-number fractions. Whole-study results and caveats: Booster samples showed a return of most primary-vaccination clones (around 96% CD4, over 70% CD8). A minor fraction of clonotypes spanned both CD4 and CD8 compartments.

MiXCR was run by TCRdb on the 5' RACE reads, yielding one entry per CDR3 protein. Of a few hundred thousand distinct CDR3 sequences listed, around 4.1% are singletons. As to this clonotype: Its antigen is as yet unknown.

V gave up 4 bases and J gave up 3 bases, with 5 bases separating them. CDR1 is SGHRS and CDR2 is YFSETQ in the germline V gene. The CDR3 loop spans 12 amino acids. The material sequenced was PBMCs, taken 5 days after the yellow fever booster vaccination. The chain recombines TRBV5-1 with TRBJ2-1; D remains unclear. This TCR was recovered from a man aged 18-30 years who received the YFV17D yellow fever vaccine. DNA of the CDR3: TGCGCCAGCAGCACAGACTACAATGAGCAGTTCTTC. It codes for CASSTDYNEQFF.